This T cell receptor (beta chain) was recorded in a study of blood T cell repertoires in COVID-19. V lost 2 bases to trimming and J lost 7 bases; unmatched junction nucleotides: 4. The germline V gene encodes CDR1 LGHDT and CDR2 YNNKEL (reference sequence). The CDR3 totals 15 residues. Patients in Seattle were enrolled during active infection, then followed longitudinally. In the original analysis: How many nucleated cells were present was estimated from reference gene primer amplification. Profiling relied on immunoSEQ multiplex PCR, and the TCRdb table lists in-frame clones only, not all of them. The V and J calls and the clone size are those of that table, but D and trimming were determined from the DNA. The sample carries under 60,000 clones, approximately 88% recorded once.

The chain links TRBV3-1 (or the pseudogene TRBV3-2) to TRBJ1-6; 8 positions agree with TRBD1. Sequencing was performed on peripheral blood. The receptor comes from a man aged 25 to 40 with COVID-19, enrolled during active disease. CDR3 in DNA: TGTGCCAGCAGCCAATGGACAGGGTCAAATTCACCCCTCCACTTT. Translating it yields CASSQWTGSNSPLHF.